This is a list of T cell receptor beta chains from one sample in a study of shared clonotypes between healthy human individuals. The repertoire was sequenced with immunoSEQ multiplex PCR; TCRdb's copy has only in-frame clones and lacks some. The table includes 1,500,000 or so clones, roughly 96% detected once. Source material: naive CD4+ T cells sorted from blood. These receptors originate from a man aged 25 to 40 in good health. Each CDR3 is given with its conserved first and last residue. The D gene is left open where the match is weak. A row's size may be missing; if present it is once, few, many or a size class.

CDR3	DNA	J	V	size	D
CASSFKGLAAPNEQFF	TGTGCCAGCAGCTTCAAGGGACTAGCGGCACCAAATGAGCAGTTCTTC	TRBJ2-1	TRBV7-9	-	TRBD2
CASSPPFGDEQFF	TGTGCCAGCTCACCACCGTTCGGGGATGAGCAGTTCTTC	TRBJ2-1	TRBV18	-	-
CASNRQPNTEAFF	TGTGCCAGTAACCGACAGCCGAACACTGAAGCTTTCTTT	TRBJ1-1	TRBV19	-	-
CASRKDGLAGAGEQYF	TGTGCCAGTAGGAAAGACGGACTAGCGGGAGCCGGAGAGCAGTACTTC	TRBJ2-7	TRBV19	-	TRBD2
CASSVKSTDTQYF	TGTGCCAGCAGCGTAAAGAGCACAGATACGCAGTATTTT	TRBJ2-3	TRBV9	once	-
CASSEWVGQETQYF	TGTGCCAGCAGTGAATGGGTAGGGCAAGAGACCCAGTACTTC	TRBJ2-5	TRBV2	-	-
CSASGYEQYF	TGCAGTGCTTCGGGTTACGAGCAGTACTTC	TRBJ2-7	TRBV20-1	-	-
CASSLGVAPTLYF	TGTGCCAGCAGCTTAGGAGTAGCACCTACACTGTATTTT	TRBJ2-3	TRBV11-2	-	-
CASSEGLIRDRGREQYF	TGTGCCAGCAGTGAGGGCCTTATTCGGGACAGGGGGCGTGAGCAGTACTTC	TRBJ2-7	TRBV2	-	TRBD1
CASSLQGSETQYF	TGCGCCAGCAGCTTGCAGGGATCGGAGACCCAGTACTTC	TRBJ2-5	TRBV5-1	-	-
CASSKPHWGLAGGPRTDTQYF	TGTGCCAGCAGCAAACCACATTGGGGACTAGCGGGAGGGCCACGCACAGATACGCAGTATTTT	TRBJ2-3	TRBV21-1	-	-
CASTGGTGGFGELFF	TGTGCCAGCACGGGAGGGACAGGGGGCTTCGGGGAGCTGTTTTTT	TRBJ2-2	TRBV6-6	few	TRBD1
CASSPRTSQETQYF	TGTGCCAGCAGTCCCAGGACGTCGCAAGAGACCCAGTACTTC	TRBJ2-5	TRBV6-6	-	-
CASSDLGGQETQYF	TGTGCCAGCAGTGATCTGGGGGGCCAAGAGACCCAGTACTTC	TRBJ2-5	TRBV25-1	once	-
CASSEVSASYEQYF	TGTGCCAGCAGTGAAGTATCGGCAAGCTACGAGCAGTACTTC	TRBJ2-7	TRBV6-1	-	-
CASTLPDWDRENEKLFF	TGTGCCAGCACCTTACCGGACTGGGACCGTGAGAATGAAAAACTGTTTTTT	TRBJ1-4	TRBV7-9	many	-
CASSLNTGELFF	TGTGCCAGCAGCTTGAATACCGGGGAGCTGTTTTTT	TRBJ2-2	TRBV11-2	-	-